The T cell receptor beta chain under discussion was sequenced for a study of blood T cell repertoires in COVID-19. About the study: Sources were T cells, B-cell-depleted T cells, or PBMCs; the material itself was cDNA or gDNA.

To note about this clone: The junction departs from germline at one end; a sequencing error may be responsible.

Study members were between roughly 18 and 90 years old and lived in fewer than 30 US regions. Clinical history reported by participants formed the basis on which cohorts were assigned. In the source study's methods: Amplification of reference gene primers provided the estimated nucleated cell counts. Here immunoSEQ multiplex PCR was the method, and the copy in TCRdb shows in-frame clones only, minus some. The V and J calls and clone size are taken from that table; D and trimming were inferred from the DNA. The sample carries about 270,000 clones, around 86% recorded once. Germline CDR1 is SSHAT and CDR2 is FNYEAQ (reference sequence). There are 16 residues in the CDR3.

This chain uses TRBV7-7 with TRBJ1-3; D is uncertain. Sequences were obtained from PBMCs or T cells enriched from blood (not recorded which). This clonotype was sampled from a man aged 18 to 29 who had recovered from COVID-19. The CDR3 protein is CASSLPGNLPGNTIYF. Here the CDR3 DNA reads TGTGCTAGCAGCCTCCCGGGGAATTTACCTGGAAACACCATATATTTT.